This paragraph reports one T cell receptor beta chain. Its target is not known. Ahead of sequencing, the ViraFEST assay grew antigen-specific CD4+ T cells using viral peptide pools. Investigators separated out CD4+ T cells once approximately 9 days of culture had passed. Either the mRNA-1273 or the BNT162b2 vaccine was given to participants as two doses. Nucleocapsid antibody tests were negative, and the vaccine recipients had no prior SARS-CoV-2 infection. Each culture had half its medium swapped for IL-2 medium on days 3 and 7. Repertoires were generated with immunoSEQ multiplex PCR, while TCRdb's copy carries only in-frame clones and drops some. The repertoire has fewer than 40,000 clones, approximately 80% of them found once; the top ten carry about 2%. This specimen comes from a study of vaccination effects on CD4 cells after COVID-19. Study overall: Sampling occurred a median 72 days post second dose, range 14 to 241.

Trimming pared 2 bases from V and 2 bases from J, leaving 6 bases between. CDR3 size: 13 residues. CDR1 is SGHTA and CDR2 is FQGNSA in the germline V gene. The source material was CD4+ T cells from PBMCs cultured with HCoV-NL63 spike peptides, sampled after COVID-19 vaccination. The clonotype was recovered from a human donor who received a COVID-19 vaccine. Some clones in this sample may be carry-over from other donors' samples. The chain has TRBV7-2 and TRBJ1-1; D is ambiguous. The CDR3 DNA reads TGTGCCAGCAGCTTAAGTCAAAACACTGAAGCTTTCTTT. It encodes CASSLSQNTEAFF.